Sequencing of this TCR beta chain was carried out in a study of technical replicates of blood from a handful of donors. The CDR3 is 10 amino acids. V lost 4 bases, J lost 10 bases, and 10 bases lay in between. The germline V gene has CDR1 SQVTM and CDR2 ANQGSEA. Repertoires were generated with immunoSEQ multiplex PCR, while TCRdb's copy carries only in-frame clones and drops some. The sample has 65,000 to 85,000 clones, 96% seen once. Sequencing used T cells isolated from PBMCs. The chain uses TRBV29-1 and TRBJ1-1; maybe TRBD1 (6 bases). The receptor was isolated from a human donor in good health. This chain's CDR3 is CSVVGALAFF. The CDR3 bases are TGCAGCGTTGTGGGGGCTCTAGCTTTCTTT.